Listed below are T cell receptor beta chains from one sample, sequenced in a study of technical replicates of blood from a few donors. Some clones are missing from TCRdb's copy, which holds only in-frame ones; the method was immunoSEQ multiplex PCR. The table lists about 64,000 clones, about 88% of them singletons. The sequenced material came from PBMCs. These receptors all come from a human donor in good health. Some clones in this sample may be carry-over from other donors' samples. CDR3s include the opening cysteine and the closing phenylalanine or tryptophan. The D gene is left open where the match is weak. Expanded clones get a size class; other rows say once, few or many, or leave the size out.

>TRBJ2-1|TRBD2|TRBV6-5|-
TGTGCCAGCAGTCGACCTAGCGGAAAGTACAATGAGCAGTTCTTC
CASSRPSGKYNEQFF
>TRBJ2-7|-|TRBV28|-
TGTGCCAGTTCCACGCACAGTGCGAGCTCCTACGAGCAGTACTTC
CASSTHSASSYEQYF
>TRBJ2-6|-|TRBV7-8|-
TGTGCCAGCAACTCCCGTCGGTCTGGGGCCAACGTCCTGACTTTC
CASNSRRSGANVLTF
>TRBJ1-1|-|TRBV5-6|-
TGTGCCAGCAGGGCCAGGGGCTCGAGGAGAACGACTGAAGCTTTCTTT
CASRARGSRRTTEAFF
>TRBJ1-3|TRBD1|TRBV6-6|-
TGTGCAACTAGGGGGCCTTCTAAGAGGGATGGAAACACCATATATTTT
CATRGPSKRDGNTIYF
>TRBJ2-3|TRBD2|TRBV10-3|-
TGTGCCATCAAACCTCTTAGCGGGGGAGGGACAGATACGCAGTATTTT
CAIKPLSGGGTDTQYF
>TRBJ2-4|TRBD1|TRBV19|-
TGTGCCAGTATAGGACAGGCCAGGAACATTCAGTACTTC
CASIGQARNIQYF
>TRBJ1-1|-|TRBV7-8|-
TGTGCCAGCAGCCTTCCAGGGGCCCACGGTGAAGCTTTCTTT
CASSLPGAHGEAFF
>TRBJ1-2|-|TRBV10-1|-
TGCGCCAGCAGTGATGGGCCCCGGCTGAACTATGGCTACACCTTC
CASSDGPRLNYGYTF
>TRBJ2-1|TRBD1|TRBV5-1|-
TGCGCCAGCAGCGAGCCTCGGACAGGGGGATCCTACAATGAGCAGTTCTTC
CASSEPRTGGSYNEQFF
>TRBJ2-5|-|TRBV18|-
TGTGCCAGCTCACCCGTAGAGGGGGAAGAGACCCAGTACTTC
CASSPVEGEETQYF
>TRBJ1-4|-|TRBV4-2|-
TGTGCCAGCAGCCAAGCACAGGCTAATGAAAAACTGTTTTTT
CASSQAQANEKLFF
>TRBJ2-1|TRBD2|TRBV19|-
TGTGCCAGTAGTCCTCAACTAGCGGATGAGCAGTTCTTC
CASSPQLADEQFF
>TRBJ1-4|-|TRBV5-1|-
TGCGCCAGCAGCTTGTTCGGTGAGGCGGGAGAAAAACTGTTTTTT
CASSLFGEAGEKLFF
>TRBJ2-7|-|TRBV7-3|-
TGTGCCAGCAGCCCTAAAGTCCACTACGAGCAGTACTTC
CASSPKVHYEQYF
>TRBJ2-7|-|TRBV7-3|-
TGTGCCAGCAGCTTAACGTCGAGCTCCTACGAGCAGTACTTC
CASSLTSSSYEQYF
>TRBJ2-3|-|TRBV6-5|-
TGTGCCAGCAGTTACGGTAGTTTCCCAGATACGCAGTATTTT
CASSYGSFPDTQYF
>TRBJ2-6|-|TRBV4-3|-
TGCGCCAGCAGCCAAGATCATCCGCGCTCTGGGGCCAACGTCCTGACTTTC
CASSQDHPRSGANVLTF
>TRBJ1-3|-|TRBV7-2|-
TGTGCCAGCAGTCTTCGCCTGGGCCAAGACTCTGGAAACACCATATATTTT
CASSLRLGQDSGNTIYF
>TRBJ2-5|TRBD1|TRBV10-3|-
TGTGCCATCAGTGAGGACAGGGTAAAAGAGACCCAGTACTTC
CAISEDRVKETQYF
>TRBJ1-4|TRBD1|TRBV2|few
TGTGCCAGCCGGGGTCCGGGACAGGGATTTGAAAAACTGTTTTTT
CASRGPGQGFEKLFF
>TRBJ1-6|-|TRBV6-5|-
TGTGCCAGCAGTCCCGAGACAGACTCACCCCTCCACTTT
CASSPETDSPLHF
>TRBJ2-3|TRBD2|TRBV7-8|-
TGTGCCAGCAGCTTAGGGCTAGCGGGAGGGCCTGGCACAGATACGCAGTATTTT
CASSLGLAGGPGTDTQYF
>TRBJ1-1|-|TRBV30|-
TGTGCCTGGAGTTCCCCCGGGGGGGTGAACACTGAAGCTTTCTTT
CAWSSPGGVNTEAFF
>TRBJ2-1|TRBD2|TRBV4-3|-
TGCGCCAGCAGCCAAGCCCCTGGACTAGCGGGGGACGCTGAGCAGTTCTTC
CASSQAPGLAGDAEQFF
>TRBJ2-7|TRBD1|TRBV23-1|once
TGCGCCAGCAGACAATGCGACAGGGTAAATGTTTACGAGCAGTACTTC
CASRQCDRVNVYEQYF
>TRBJ2-3|-|TRBV4-1|-
TGCGCCAGCAGCCGGACTATCACAGATACGCAGTATTTT
CASSRTITDTQYF
>TRBJ2-2|-|TRBV27|-
TGTGCCAGCACCGACACCGGGGAGCTGTTTTTT
CASTDTGELFF
>TRBJ2-1|TRBD2|TRBV7-9|-
TGTGCCAGCAGCCCCGAGGGGCAGCGGGGGGGGCACAATGAGCAGTTCTTC
CASSPEGQRGGHNEQFF
>TRBJ2-5|TRBD2|TRBV28|-
TGTGCCAGCAGTTCCGGGACTAGCGGTACGACCCAGTACTTC
CASSSGTSGTTQYF
>TRBJ2-7|-|TRBV6-1|-
TGTGCCAGCAGAAGCAGGGACACAATCTCCTACGAGCAGTACTTC
CASRSRDTISYEQYF
>TRBJ1-3|-|TRBV6-5|-
TGTGCCAGCAGTTACGGGTGGCAGGGGCTCGGAAACACCATATATTTT
CASSYGWQGLGNTIYF
>TRBJ2-1|TRBD2|TRBV4-3|-
TGCGCCAGCAGCCAAGAACGGAATAGCGGGGCCTACAATGAGCAGTTCTTC
CASSQERNSGAYNEQFF
>TRBJ2-1|TRBD2|TRBV27|once
TGTGCCAGCAGAAAGATGGGGGAGGGCTCCTACAATGAGCAGTTCTTC
CASRKMGEGSYNEQFF
>TRBJ2-5|-|TRBV6-5|-
TGTGCCAGCAGCAGACACCTTAAAGAGACCCAGTACTTC
CASSRHLKETQYF
>TRBJ2-3|-|TRBV10-1|-
TGCGCCAGCAGTCCGGGACTCCCCGTAGATACGCAGTATTTT
CASSPGLPVDTQYF
>TRBJ2-7|-|TRBV6-5|-
TGTGCCAGCAGTCCCCGAGCGGTGCATTCCTACGAGCAGTACTTC
CASSPRAVHSYEQYF
>TRBJ2-5|TRBD2|TRBV27|-
TGTGCCAGCAGTTTGACTAGCGGGAGTTCGGATTTTCCCAAGTACTTC
CASSLTSGSSDFPKYF
>TRBJ1-2|-|TRBV10-3|-
TGTGCCATCAGTGGGGGCAGGTATTCGACCCTCGACTATGGCTACACCTTC
CAISGGRYSTLDYGYTF
>TRBJ1-1|-|TRBV18|-
TGTGCCAGCTCCCAGGGCTATGACACTGAAGCTTTCTTT
CASSQGYDTEAFF
>TRBJ2-1|TRBD2|TRBV5-1|medium-sized
TGCGCCAGCAGCCAGAGCGGGGGCTACAATGAGCAGTTCTTC
CASSQSGGYNEQFF
>TRBJ2-7|TRBD2|TRBV13|-
TGTGCCAGCAGCTCGTCGACTAGCGGGGGACCCCACGAGCAGTACTTC
CASSSSTSGGPHEQYF
>TRBJ1-5|-|TRBV18|-
TGTGCCAGCTCCCCAGGCAGGGTCAAAGAGTTCGGTAGCAATCAGCCCCAGCATTTT
CASSPGRVKEFGSNQPQHF
>TRBJ2-1|-|TRBV7-9|once
TGTGCCAGCAGCTTAGTCGCCTACAATGAGCAGTTCTTC
CASSLVAYNEQFF
>TRBJ2-1|TRBD2|TRBV4-3|once
TGCGCCAGCAGCCAAGGATCTATTCTAGCGGGGGGCGGTGATGAGCAGTTCTTC
CASSQGSILAGGGDEQFF
>TRBJ1-2|TRBD1|TRBV7-2|-
TGTGCCAGCAGCCGGGACAGGTTCGTTGGCTACACCTTC
CASSRDRFVGYTF
>TRBJ1-6|-|TRBV9|-
TGTGCCAGCAGCGTAGGGCCCGGGGGAAGGTCACCCCTCCACTTT
CASSVGPGGRSPLHF
>TRBJ2-7|TRBD2|TRBV28|-
TGTGCCAGCAGCTCCTCGGGGGGGCCGGCCTACGAGCAGTACTTC
CASSSSGGPAYEQYF